These 19 T cell receptor beta chains were all obtained from the same sample, sequenced in a study of blood T cell repertoires in COVID-19. Sequencing used immunoSEQ multiplex PCR; TCRdb keeps in-frame clones, though not all of them. The sample records about 87,000 clones, approximately 83% being singletons. The specimen was peripheral blood. All receptors derive from a woman in her sixties or seventies with acute or convalescent COVID-19.

This clone was detected a few times. CDR3 coding DNA: TGTGCCTCCACACGGACTAGCCCAAAAGAGACCCAGTACTTC. Translating it yields CASTRTSPKETQYF. This chain connects TRBV30 to TRBJ2-5; 8 bases are a match to TRBD2. The CDR3 covers 14 residues. With 7 bases clipped from V and 3 bases from J, the junction kept 10 bases outside the gene matches. Germline values: CDR1 GTSNPN, CDR2 SVGIG (reference sequence). The full variable domain, completed using reference TRBV30 and TRBJ2-5, is SQTIHQWPATLVQPVGSPLSLECTVEGTSNPNLYWYRQAAGRGLQLLFYSVGIGQISSEVPQNLSASRPQDRQFILSSKKLLLSDSGFYLCASTRTSPKETQYFGPGTRLLVL.

This clone was found a few times. This chain joins TRBV18 and TRBJ1-5, with TRBD1 matching 8 bases. This CDR3 has 15 residues. Germline V gene data show CDR1 as KGHSH and CDR2 as LQKENI. The V segment lost 3 bases and the J segment 2 bases; nucleotides outside the gene matches: 3. CDR3 sequence reads: CASSPQGAGNQPQHF. CDR3 in DNA: TGTGCCAGCTCACCCCAGGGGGCTGGCAATCAGCCCCAGCATTTT.

The chain joins TRBV23-1 to TRBJ2-7, with a possible D match to TRBD2 (6 bases). TRBV23-1 is given ORF status, its function remaining uncertain. This CDR3 has 16 residues. V lost 3 bases to trimming and J lost 3 bases, with 18 bases between them. DNA for the CDR3: TGCGCCAGCAGTCATACGCGCCGGAGGGAGGTCTACGAGCAGTACTTC. Its protein product is CASSHTRRREVYEQYF.

CDR3 residues: CASSQDVVWGVPEAFF. The CDR3 DNA is TGTGCCAGCAGCCAAGATGTCGTTTGGGGGGTCCCTGAAGCTTTCTTT. This rearrangement joins TRBV3-1 (or the pseudogene TRBV3-2) to TRBJ1-1, with D maybe TRBD1 (5 bases). The V end was cut by 0 bases, the J end by 6 bases, with 17 bases between. This CDR3 has 16 residues. Germline V gene lookup returns CDR1 LGHDT and CDR2 YNNKEL (reference sequence).

The chain has TRBV2 and TRBJ1-4, with 8 bases matching TRBD1. The J segment lost 2 bases and the V segment lost 5 bases, leaving 7 bases of the junction unmatched. CDR3 length equals 16 residues. Germline CDR1 SNHLY, CDR2 FYNNEI. CDR3 region: CASSLDRAATNEKLFF. The CDR3 nucleotides read TGTGCCAGCAGTTTGGACAGGGCAGCGACTAATGAAAAACTGTTTTTT.

This clone was detected once. V gene TRBV2 combines with J gene TRBJ1-5, with D perhaps TRBD1 (6 bases). V was cut by 3 bases and J by 2 bases, with 11 bases left in between. CDR3 length: 15 residues. In germline, CDR1 is SNHLY, CDR2 FYNNEI. CDR3 residues: CASSDVPGGNQPQHF. The CDR3 bases are TGTGCCAGCAGTGATGTTCCAGGGGGCAATCAGCCCCAGCATTTT.

The J gene is TRBJ1-4, the V gene TRBV7-9; D is possibly TRBD1 (6 bases). Deletions cut 5 bases from V and 8 bases from J, with 15 bases between. Germline values: CDR1 SEHNR, CDR2 FQNEAQ (reference sequence). This CDR3 has 14 residues. For the CDR3, the DNA is TGTGCCAGCAGCGCAGGGGCGCTTGAGGAAAAACTGTTTTTT. The encoded protein is CASSAGALEEKLFF.

This chain connects TRBV19 to TRBJ2-7; 7 nucleotides agree with TRBD1. Trimming cost V 1 base and J 4 bases; bases outside gene matches: 4. This CDR3 contains 14 residues. Germline values: CDR1 LNHDA, CDR2 SQIVND (reference sequence). For the CDR3, the DNA is TGTGCCAGTAGTATAGGAGGGGGCGCGTACGAGCAGTACTTC. Encoded protein: CASSIGGGAYEQYF.

The V call is TRBV28, the J call TRBJ1-1, with D tentatively TRBD1 (6 bases). Per the germline V gene, CDR1 is MDHEN and CDR2 is SYDVKM. V was trimmed by 2 bases and J by 3 bases, leaving 7 bases between them. This CDR3 region has 13 residues. CDR3 DNA sequence: TGTGCCAGCAGTTTAGCAGGGGACACTGAAGCTTTCTTT. Translation gives CASSLAGDTEAFF.

This sequence joins TRBV5-6 and TRBJ2-7; 9 nucleotides agree with TRBD1. CDR3 size: 14 residues. V was pared by 1 base and J by 6 bases, with 5 bases of the junction left unmatched. Germline V lookup: CDR1 SGHDT, CDR2 YYEEEE. CDR3 sequence reads: CASSLLQGAGEQYF. CDR3 DNA: TGTGCCAGCAGCTTGCTACAGGGGGCTGGCGAGCAGTACTTC.

In this sample, this clone turned up a few times. The genes are TRBV19 and TRBJ1-1; D is unresolved. Deletions cut 4 bases from V and 6 bases from J, with 12 bases between. Looked up from germline, CDR1 is LNHDA and CDR2 is SQIVND (reference sequence). The CDR3 is 13 residues long. Here the CDR3 DNA reads TGTGCCAGTAGTACTACTCGCGGGTCTGAAGCTTTCTTT. Its protein product is CASSTTRGSEAFF.

The genes are TRBV5-1 and TRBJ2-1; D is unresolved. With 0 bases removed from V and 6 bases from J, the gap between germline ends came to 7 bases. This CDR3 comprises 13 residues. Per germline, CDR1 SGHRS and CDR2 YFSETQ. The CDR3: CASSLASSNEQFF. CDR3 DNA: TGCGCCAGCAGCTTGGCCTCGTCCAATGAGCAGTTCTTC. The full variable domain, rest sourced from reference TRBV5-1 and TRBJ2-1, is KAGVTQTPRYLIKTRGQQVTLSCSPISGHRSVSWYQQTPGQGLQFLFEYFSETQRNKGNFPGRFSGRQFSNSRSEMNVSTLELGDSALYLCASSLASSNEQFFGPGTRLTVL.

J is TRBJ2-7 and V is TRBV2; TRBD1 matches at 7 bases. V was clipped by 5 bases and J by 4 bases; unmatched bases: 11. The CDR3 has 15 amino acids. Germline lookup yields CDR1 SNHLY and CDR2 FYNNEI. CDR3 residues: CASSFDRARTYEQYF. CDR3 bases: TGTGCCAGCAGTTTCGACAGGGCGCGAACGTACGAGCAGTACTTC.

V gene TRBV3-1 (or the pseudogene TRBV3-2) combines with J gene TRBJ1-1; D call uncertain. The V end was cut by 0 bases, the J end by 1 base, with 6 bases between. CDR3 length: 14 residues. Germline CDR1 reads LGHDT; CDR2 reads YNNKEL (reference sequence). For the CDR3, the DNA is TGTGCCAGCAGCCAAGACAGCGGGAACACTGAAGCTTTCTTT. It specifies CASSQDSGNTEAFF.

This chain uses TRBV5-1 with TRBJ1-1; D possibly corresponds to TRBD1 (6 bases). The CDR3 is 15 amino acids. Germline values: CDR1 SGHRS, CDR2 YFSETQ. Trimming took 6 bases from V and 4 from J, leaving 19 bases between them. The CDR3 protein is CASTWNTGLGTEAFF. CDR3 sequence (DNA): TGCGCCAGCACTTGGAATACAGGGTTGGGCACTGAAGCTTTCTTT.

The chain joins TRBV11-3 to TRBJ2-7, with D maybe TRBD2 (5 bases). V was trimmed by 5 bases and J by 5 bases, leaving 16 bases between them. Germline V gene lookup returns CDR1 SGHNT and CDR2 YENEEA. This CDR3 region has 14 residues. In DNA form, the CDR3 reads TGTGCCAGCAGCCCAGCCGAGAGGAGGAACGAGCAGTACTTC. It codes for CASSPAERRNEQYF.

The V gene is TRBV5-1, the J gene TRBJ2-1, with 13 bases that match TRBD2. Germline assignment: CDR1 SGHRS and CDR2 YFSETQ. The CDR3 has 15 residues. The ends lost 4 bases at V and 6 bases at J; junction bases unmatched: 4. The CDR3 protein is CASSKLAGGTNEQFF. For the CDR3, the DNA is TGCGCCAGCAGCAAACTAGCGGGGGGGACCAATGAGCAGTTCTTC.

This clone was seen once. The chain couples TRBV7-3 to TRBJ2-1, with a weak D call TRBD2 (6 bases). Germline V CDR1 and CDR2: SGHTA, FQGTGA. The CDR3 loop spans 14 amino acids. Trimming pared 4 bases from V and 6 bases from J, leaving 13 bases between. The DNA of the CDR3 is TGTGCCAGCAGCTATGCCTCCGGGGGCAATGAGCAGTTCTTC. It specifies CASSYASGGNEQFF.

The table lists this clone with a few counts. CDR3 sequence (DNA): TGTGCCAGCTCACCTTTTCAGGGAAGAAATCAGCCCCAGCATTTT. It specifies CASSPFQGRNQPQHF. The chain uses TRBV18 and TRBJ1-5, with TRBD1 as a possible D gene (5 bases). The germline V and J ends were trimmed by 3 bases and 4 bases, with 13 bases remaining between them. The CDR3 is 15 amino acids. The germline V gene has CDR1 KGHSH and CDR2 LQKENI.